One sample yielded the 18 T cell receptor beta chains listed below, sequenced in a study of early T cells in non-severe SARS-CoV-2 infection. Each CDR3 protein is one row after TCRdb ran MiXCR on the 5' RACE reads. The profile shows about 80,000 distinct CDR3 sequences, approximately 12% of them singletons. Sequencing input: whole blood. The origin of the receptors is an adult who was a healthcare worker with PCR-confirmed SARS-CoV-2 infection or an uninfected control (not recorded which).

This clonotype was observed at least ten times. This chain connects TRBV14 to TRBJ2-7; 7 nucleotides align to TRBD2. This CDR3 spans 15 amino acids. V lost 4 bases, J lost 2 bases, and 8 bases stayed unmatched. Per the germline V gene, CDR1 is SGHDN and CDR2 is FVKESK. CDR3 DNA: TGTGCCAGCAGCCCACCGGGACTAATTCCCTACGAGCAGTACTTC. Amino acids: CASSPPGLIPYEQYF.

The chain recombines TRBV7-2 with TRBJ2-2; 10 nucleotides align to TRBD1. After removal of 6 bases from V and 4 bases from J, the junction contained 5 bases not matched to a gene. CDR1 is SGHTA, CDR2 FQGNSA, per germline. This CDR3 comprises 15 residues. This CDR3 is CASRSTGGPTGELFF. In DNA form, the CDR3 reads TGTGCCAGCAGATCGACAGGGGGCCCCACCGGGGAGCTGTTTTTT.

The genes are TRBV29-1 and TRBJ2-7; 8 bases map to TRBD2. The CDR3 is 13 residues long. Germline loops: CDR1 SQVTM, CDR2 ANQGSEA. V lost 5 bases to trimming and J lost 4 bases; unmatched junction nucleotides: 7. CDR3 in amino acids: CSVSRAGAYEQYF. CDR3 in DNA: TGCAGCGTTTCCCGAGCGGGAGCTTACGAGCAGTACTTC.

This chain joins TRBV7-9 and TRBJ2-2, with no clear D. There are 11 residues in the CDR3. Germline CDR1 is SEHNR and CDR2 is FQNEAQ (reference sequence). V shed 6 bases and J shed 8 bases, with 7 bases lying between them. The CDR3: CASRSPGELFF. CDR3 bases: TGTGCCAGCAGGTCGCCTGGGGAGCTGTTTTTT.

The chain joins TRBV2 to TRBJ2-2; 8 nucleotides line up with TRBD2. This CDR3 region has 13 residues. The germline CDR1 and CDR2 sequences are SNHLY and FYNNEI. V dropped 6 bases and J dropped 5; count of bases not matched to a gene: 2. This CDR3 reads CASSLAGTGELFF. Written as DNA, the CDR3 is TGTGCCAGCAGCTTAGCGGGGACCGGGGAGCTGTTTTTT. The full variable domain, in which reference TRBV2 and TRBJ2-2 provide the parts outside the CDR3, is EPEVTQTPSHQVTQMGQEVILRCVPISNHLYFYWYRQILGQKVEFLVSFYNNEISEKSEIFDDQFSVERPDGSNFTLKIRSTKLEDSAMYFCASSLAGTGELFFGEGSRLTVL.

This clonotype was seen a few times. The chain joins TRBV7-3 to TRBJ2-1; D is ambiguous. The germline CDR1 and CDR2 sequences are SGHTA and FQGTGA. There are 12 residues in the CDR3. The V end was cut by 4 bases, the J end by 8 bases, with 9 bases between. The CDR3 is CASSSTRYEQFF. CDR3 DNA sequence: TGTGCCAGCAGCTCGACCCGCTATGAGCAGTTCTTC.

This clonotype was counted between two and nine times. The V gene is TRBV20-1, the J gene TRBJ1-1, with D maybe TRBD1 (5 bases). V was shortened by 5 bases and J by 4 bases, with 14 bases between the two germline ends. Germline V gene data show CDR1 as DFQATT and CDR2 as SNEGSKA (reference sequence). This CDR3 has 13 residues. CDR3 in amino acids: CSASGGGPTEAFF. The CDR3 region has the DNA TGCAGTGCTTCCGGTGGGGGTCCCACTGAAGCTTTCTTT.

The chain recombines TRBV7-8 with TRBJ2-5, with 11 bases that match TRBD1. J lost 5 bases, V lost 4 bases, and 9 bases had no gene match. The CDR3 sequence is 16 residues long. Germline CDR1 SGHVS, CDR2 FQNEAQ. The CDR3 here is CASSSRTGGEGETQYF. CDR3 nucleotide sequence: TGTGCCAGCAGCTCGAGGACAGGGGGCGAGGGGGAGACCCAGTACTTC. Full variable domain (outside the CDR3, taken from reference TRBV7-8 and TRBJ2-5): GAGVSQSPRYKVAKRGQDVALRCDPISGHVSLFWYQQALGQGPEFLTYFQNEAQLDKSGLPSDRFFAERPEGSVSTLKIQRTQQEDSAVYLCASSSRTGGEGETQYFGPGTRLLVL.

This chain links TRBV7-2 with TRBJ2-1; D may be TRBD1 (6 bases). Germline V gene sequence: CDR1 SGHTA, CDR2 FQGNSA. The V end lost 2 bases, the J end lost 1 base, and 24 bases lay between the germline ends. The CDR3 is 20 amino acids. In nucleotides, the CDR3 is TGTGCCAGCAGCTTAACCCCCCCGAACAGGGAACTACTATCCTACAATGAGCAGTTCTTC. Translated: CASSLTPPNRELLSYNEQFF.

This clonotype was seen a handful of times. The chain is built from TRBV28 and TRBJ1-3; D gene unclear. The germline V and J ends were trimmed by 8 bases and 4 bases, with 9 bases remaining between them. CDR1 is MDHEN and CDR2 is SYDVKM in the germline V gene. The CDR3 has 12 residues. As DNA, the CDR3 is TGTGCCAGCTTTACGGGCGGAAACACCATATATTTT. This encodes CASFTGGNTIYF. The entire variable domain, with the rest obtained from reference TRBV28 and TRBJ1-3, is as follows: DVKVTQSSRYLVKRTGEKVFLECVQDMDHENMFWYRQDPGLGLRLIYFSYDVKMKEKGDIPEGYSVSREKKERFSLILESASTNQTSMYLCASFTGGNTIYFGEGSWLTVV.

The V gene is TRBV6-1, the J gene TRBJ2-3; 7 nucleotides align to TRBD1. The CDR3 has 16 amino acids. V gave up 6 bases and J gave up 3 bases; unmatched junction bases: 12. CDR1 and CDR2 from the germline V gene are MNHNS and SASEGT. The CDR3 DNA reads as TGTGCCAGCAGCAGAGGGGACAGTTCGAGGACAGATACGCAGTATTTT. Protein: CASSRGDSSRTDTQYF.

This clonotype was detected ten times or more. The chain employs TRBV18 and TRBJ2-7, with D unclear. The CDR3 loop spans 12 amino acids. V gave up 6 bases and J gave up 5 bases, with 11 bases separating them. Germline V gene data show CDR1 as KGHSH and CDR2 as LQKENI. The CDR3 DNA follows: TGTGCCAGCTCCCCGCACGCGAACGAGCAGTACTTC. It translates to CASSPHANEQYF.

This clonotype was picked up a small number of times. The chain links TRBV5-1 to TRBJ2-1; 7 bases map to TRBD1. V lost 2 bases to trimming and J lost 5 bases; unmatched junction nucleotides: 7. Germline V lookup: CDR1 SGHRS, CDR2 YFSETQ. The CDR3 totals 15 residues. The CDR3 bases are TGCGCCAGCAGCTTACTGACAGGGTCCGACAATGAGCAGTTCTTC. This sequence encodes CASSLLTGSDNEQFF. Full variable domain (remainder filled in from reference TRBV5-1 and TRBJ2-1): KAGVTQTPRYLIKTRGQQVTLSCSPISGHRSVSWYQQTPGQGLQFLFEYFSETQRNKGNFPGRFSGRQFSNSRSEMNVSTLELGDSALYLCASSLLTGSDNEQFFGPGTRLTVL.

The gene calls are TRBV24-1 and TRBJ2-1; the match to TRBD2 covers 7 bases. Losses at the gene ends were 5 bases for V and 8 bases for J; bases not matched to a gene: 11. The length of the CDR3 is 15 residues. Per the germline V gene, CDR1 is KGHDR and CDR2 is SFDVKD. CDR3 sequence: CATSAASGLSDEQFF. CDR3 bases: TGTGCCACCAGTGCGGCTAGCGGTCTATCGGATGAGCAGTTCTTC.

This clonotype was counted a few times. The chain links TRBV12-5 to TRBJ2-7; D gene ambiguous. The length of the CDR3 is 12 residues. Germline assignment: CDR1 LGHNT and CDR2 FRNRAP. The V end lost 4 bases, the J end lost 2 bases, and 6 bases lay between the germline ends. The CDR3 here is CASGSTPYEQYF. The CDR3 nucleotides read TGTGCTAGTGGTTCAACCCCCTACGAGCAGTACTTC.

The CDR3 DNA sequence: TGCGCCAGCAGCCAAGACAGCGGGAGACGCAATGAGCAGTTCTTC. As protein: CASSQDSGRRNEQFF. The rearrangement joins TRBV4-1 to TRBJ2-1; 8 bases align to TRBD2. CDR1 MGHRA and CDR2 YSYEKL come from the germline V gene. The junction had 4 bases not matched to a gene; V was cut back by 0 bases and J by 6 bases. The CDR3 length is 15 residues.

The chain's CDR3 is CASSRLANTGELFF. CDR3 coding DNA: TGTGCCAGCAGCCGACTAGCGAACACCGGGGAGCTGTTTTTT. The chain employs TRBV3-1 and TRBJ2-2; perhaps TRBD2 as D (6 bases). This CDR3 has 14 amino acids. CDR1 is LGHDT, CDR2 YNNKEL, per germline (reference sequence). The V end lost 4 bases, the J end lost 0 bases, and 6 bases lay between the germline ends.

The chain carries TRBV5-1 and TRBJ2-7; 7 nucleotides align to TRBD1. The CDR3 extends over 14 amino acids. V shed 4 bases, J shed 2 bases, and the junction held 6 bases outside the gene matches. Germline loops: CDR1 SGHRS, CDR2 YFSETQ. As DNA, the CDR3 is TGCGCCAGCAGCCCGGGGACAGAAACCTACGAGCAGTACTTC. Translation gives CASSPGTETYEQYF.